This T cell receptor (beta chain) was captured in a study of CD8 T cells in ankylosing spondylitis. Regarding the study as a whole: For ankylosing spondylitis blood, a TCR beta motif of about eight highly homologous variants appeared characteristic. Disease-linked clones reportedly concentrated significantly in matched ankylosing spondylitis synovial fluid.

Researchers built TCR beta libraries using quantitative 5'-RACE with molecular barcodes. TCRdb analysed the 5' RACE reads with MiXCR anew, one entry per CDR3 protein. Here the sample spans fewer than 550,000 distinct CDR3 sequences, roughly 5.2% being singletons. In its sample, this clonotype was seen many times. The target antigen is unknown. Sequenced sample: blood, either unsorted or a sorted T cell fraction (not recorded which). The TCR originated in a male donor with ankylosing spondylitis.

This chain's CDR3 is CASSQRQGLTEAFF. Written as DNA, the CDR3 is TGTGCCAGCAGCCAACGGCAGGGGTTGACTGAAGCTTTCTTT. The chain recombines TRBV4-2 with TRBJ1-1, with D possibly being TRBD1 (6 bases). The CDR3 length is 14 residues. The V gene's germline CDR1 is LGHNA and CDR2 YNFKEQ. The V gene lost 2 bases and the J gene lost 5 bases, with 12 bases spanning the gap.